This T cell receptor beta chain was obtained from a study of identical twins. A universal primer site was added by template switching, and unique molecular identifiers were carried by the cDNA. Each CDR3 protein is one row after TCRdb ran MiXCR on the 5' RACE reads. The sample contains some 460,000 distinct CDR3 sequences, 14% of which appear only once. CDR1 and CDR2 (germline): MDHEN, SYDVKM. This CDR3 region has 16 residues. The V gene lost 1 base and the J gene lost 2 bases, with 9 bases spanning the gap. Study outcomes and limitations: Invariant MAIT and iNKT cells could partly confound zero-insertion analyses. Whereas memory repertoires showed no such difference, abundant cord blood beta clonotypes carried fewer insertions.

This clonotype turned up a few times. Its target is unknown. These data are also associated with another study on yellow fever vaccine responses in identical twins.

The specimen was CD4+ T cells sorted from blood. The TCR was taken from a young woman in good health. This sequence joins TRBV28 and TRBJ2-6; the D is unclear. The CDR3, as DNA: TGTGCCAGCAGTTTATATGTGGGCGCTGGGGCCAACGTCCTGACTTTC. Translated, it gives CASSLYVGAGANVLTF.